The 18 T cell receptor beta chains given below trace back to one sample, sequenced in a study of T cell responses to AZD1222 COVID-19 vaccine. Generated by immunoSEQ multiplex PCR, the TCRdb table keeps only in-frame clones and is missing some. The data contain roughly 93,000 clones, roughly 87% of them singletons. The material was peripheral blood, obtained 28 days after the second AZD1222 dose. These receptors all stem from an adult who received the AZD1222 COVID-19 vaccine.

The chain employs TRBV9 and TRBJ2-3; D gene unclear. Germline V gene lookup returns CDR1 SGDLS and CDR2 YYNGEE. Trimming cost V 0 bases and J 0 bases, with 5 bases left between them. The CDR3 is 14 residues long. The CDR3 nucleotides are TGTGCCAGCAGCGTAGATCTGAGCACAGATACGCAGTATTTT. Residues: CASSVDLSTDTQYF.

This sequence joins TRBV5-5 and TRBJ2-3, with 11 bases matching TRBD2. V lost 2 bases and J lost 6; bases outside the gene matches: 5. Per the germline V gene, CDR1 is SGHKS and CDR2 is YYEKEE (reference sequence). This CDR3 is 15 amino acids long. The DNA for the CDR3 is TGTGCCAGCAGCTTTAGCGGGGGGGCCGGGGATACGCAGTATTTT. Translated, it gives CASSFSGGAGDTQYF.

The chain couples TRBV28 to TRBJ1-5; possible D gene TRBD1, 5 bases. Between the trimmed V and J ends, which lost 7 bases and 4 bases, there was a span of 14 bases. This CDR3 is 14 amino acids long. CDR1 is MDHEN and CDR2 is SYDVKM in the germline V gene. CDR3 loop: CASTLRDLNQPQHF. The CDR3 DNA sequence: TGTGCCAGCACCCTGCGGGACCTTAATCAGCCCCAGCATTTT. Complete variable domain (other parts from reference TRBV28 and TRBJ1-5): DVKVTQSSRYLVKRTGEKVFLECVQDMDHENMFWYRQDPGLGLRLIYFSYDVKMKEKGDIPEGYSVSREKKERFSLILESASTNQTSMYLCASTLRDLNQPQHFGDGTRLSIL.

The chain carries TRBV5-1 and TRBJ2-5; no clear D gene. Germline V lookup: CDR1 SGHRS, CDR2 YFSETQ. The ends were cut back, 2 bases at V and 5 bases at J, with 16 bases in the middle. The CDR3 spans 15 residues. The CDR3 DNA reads TGCGCCAGCAGCTTCCTCCCTAGGCTTGGGGAGACCCAGTACTTC. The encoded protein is CASSFLPRLGETQYF.

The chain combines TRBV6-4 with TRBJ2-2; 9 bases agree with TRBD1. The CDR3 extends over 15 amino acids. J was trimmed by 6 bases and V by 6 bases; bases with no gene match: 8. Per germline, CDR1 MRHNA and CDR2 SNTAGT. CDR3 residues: CASSRTGVGAGELFF. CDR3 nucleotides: TGTGCCAGCAGCCGGACAGGGGTAGGAGCCGGGGAGCTGTTTTTT.

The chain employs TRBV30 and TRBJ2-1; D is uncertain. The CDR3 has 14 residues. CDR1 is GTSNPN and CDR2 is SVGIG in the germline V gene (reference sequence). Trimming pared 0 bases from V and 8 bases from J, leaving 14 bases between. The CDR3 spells CAWSVVRVVDEQFF. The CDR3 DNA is TGTGCCTGGAGTGTGGTTCGGGTGGTCGATGAGCAGTTCTTC.

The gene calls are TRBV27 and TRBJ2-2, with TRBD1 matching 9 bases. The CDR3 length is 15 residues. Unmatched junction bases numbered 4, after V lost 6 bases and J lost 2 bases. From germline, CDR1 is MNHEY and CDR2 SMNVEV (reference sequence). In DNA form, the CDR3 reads TGTGCCAGCAGCCCCACAGGGGGCAACACCGGGGAGCTGTTTTTT. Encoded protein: CASSPTGGNTGELFF.

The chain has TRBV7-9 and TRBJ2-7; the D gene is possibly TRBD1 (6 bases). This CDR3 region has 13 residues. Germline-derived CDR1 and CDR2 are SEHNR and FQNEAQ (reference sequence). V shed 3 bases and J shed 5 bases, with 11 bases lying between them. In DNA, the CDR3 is TGTGCCAGCAGCTTCACAGGGTCGGACGAGCAGTACTTC. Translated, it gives CASSFTGSDEQYF. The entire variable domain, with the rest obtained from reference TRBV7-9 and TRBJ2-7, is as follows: DTGVSQNPRHKITKRGQNVTFRCDPISEHNRLYWYRQTLGQGPEFLTYFQNEAQLEKSRLLSDRFSAERPKGSFSTLEIQRTEQGDSAMYLCASSFTGSDEQYFGPGTRLTVT.

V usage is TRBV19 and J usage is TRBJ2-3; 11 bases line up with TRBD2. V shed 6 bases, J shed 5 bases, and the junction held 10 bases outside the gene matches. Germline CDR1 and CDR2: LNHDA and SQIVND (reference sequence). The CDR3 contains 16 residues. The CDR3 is CASSEPGLAVIDTQYF. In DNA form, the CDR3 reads TGTGCCAGTAGCGAACCGGGACTAGCGGTGATAGATACGCAGTATTTT.

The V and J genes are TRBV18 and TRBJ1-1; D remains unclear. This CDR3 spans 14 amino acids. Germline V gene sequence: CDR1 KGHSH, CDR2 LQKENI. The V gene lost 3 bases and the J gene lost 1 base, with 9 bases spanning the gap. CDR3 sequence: CASSPGGKNTEAFF. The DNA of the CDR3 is TGTGCCAGCTCACCGGGCGGGAAGAACACTGAAGCTTTCTTT.

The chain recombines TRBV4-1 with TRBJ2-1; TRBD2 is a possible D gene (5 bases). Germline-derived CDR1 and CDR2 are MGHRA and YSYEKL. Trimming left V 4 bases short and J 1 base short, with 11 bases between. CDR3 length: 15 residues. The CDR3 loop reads CASSPGWPSYNEQFF. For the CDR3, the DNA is TGCGCCAGCAGCCCGGGGTGGCCTTCCTACAATGAGCAGTTCTTC.

The CDR3 sequence is CATSDRIRRELFF. Written as DNA, the CDR3 is TGTGCCACCAGTGACCGAATTAGGCGGGAGCTGTTTTTT. The chain joins TRBV24-1 to TRBJ2-2, with D unclear. Trimming removed 4 bases at V and 9 bases at J, with 11 bases between. The CDR3 runs to 13 residues. The germline gives CDR1 KGHDR, CDR2 SFDVKD.

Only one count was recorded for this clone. The CDR3 is CAISESAGIEQYF. CDR3 DNA sequence: TGTGCCATCAGTGAGTCGGCAGGGATCGAGCAGTACTTC. The chain employs TRBV10-3 and TRBJ2-7, with D possibly TRBD1 on 5 matching bases. V dropped 0 bases and J dropped 6 bases, with 9 bases sitting between them. CDR1 is ENHRY and CDR2 is SYGVKD in the germline V gene. The CDR3 has 13 amino acids.

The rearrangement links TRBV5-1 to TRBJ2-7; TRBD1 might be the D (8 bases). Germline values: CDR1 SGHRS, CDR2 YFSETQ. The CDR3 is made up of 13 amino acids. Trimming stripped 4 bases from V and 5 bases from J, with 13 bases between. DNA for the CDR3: TGCGCCAGCAGCGCCACAGGGGGGGACGAGCAGTACGTC. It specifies CASSATGGDEQYV.

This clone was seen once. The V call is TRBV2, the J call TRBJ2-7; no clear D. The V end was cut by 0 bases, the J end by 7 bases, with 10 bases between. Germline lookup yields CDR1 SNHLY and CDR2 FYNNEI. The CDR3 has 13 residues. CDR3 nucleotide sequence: TGTGCCAGCAGTGAAGCGGGTTGGTTGGAGCAGTACGTC. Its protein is CASSEAGWLEQYV.

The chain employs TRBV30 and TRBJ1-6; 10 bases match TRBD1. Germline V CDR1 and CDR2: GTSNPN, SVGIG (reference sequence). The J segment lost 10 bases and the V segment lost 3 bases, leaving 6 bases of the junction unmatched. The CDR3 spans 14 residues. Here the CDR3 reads CAWRGTGDGSPLHF. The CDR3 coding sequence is TGTGCCTGGAGGGGGACAGGGGACGGCTCACCCCTCCACTTT.

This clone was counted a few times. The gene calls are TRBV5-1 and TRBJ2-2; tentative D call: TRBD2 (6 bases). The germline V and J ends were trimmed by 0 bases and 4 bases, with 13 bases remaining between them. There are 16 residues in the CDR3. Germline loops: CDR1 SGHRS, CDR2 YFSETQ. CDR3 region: CASSLAAQEGTGELFF. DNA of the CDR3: TGCGCCAGCAGCTTGGCCGCGCAGGAGGGCACCGGGGAGCTGTTTTTT.

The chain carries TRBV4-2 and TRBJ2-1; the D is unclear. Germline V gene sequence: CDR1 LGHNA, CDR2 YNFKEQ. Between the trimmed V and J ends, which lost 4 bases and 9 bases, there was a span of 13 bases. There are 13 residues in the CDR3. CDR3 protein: CASSPVPFPEQFF. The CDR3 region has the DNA TGTGCCAGCAGCCCCGTCCCTTTTCCTGAGCAGTTCTTC.